This TCR beta chain comes out of a study of cytomegalovirus exposure and HLA in healthy donors. Overall study findings and caveats: Specificity of three CMV-associated chains for CMV antigens was verified in vitro. Rarity characterized most TCR sequences, yet some public TCRs appeared in many donors. The investigators catalogued 150 to 200 TCR beta chains as cytomegalovirus-associated.

Comments on this clone: Its target is not known.

There are 16 residues in the CDR3. V dropped 5 bases and J dropped 0; count of bases not matched to a gene: 3. CDR1 and CDR2 (germline): SNHLY, FYNNEI. Produced via immunoSEQ multiplex PCR; TCRdb's table is partial and in-frame only. The sample has some 170,000 clones, approximately 90% seen once. V and J are TRBV2 and TRBJ2-1; 11 bases agree with TRBD1. The sequenced sample was PBMCs. This clonotype originated in a woman in her twenties or thirties in good health and CMV-seronegative. CDR3: CASSRTGGISYNEQFF. For the CDR3, the DNA is TGTGCCAGCAGTCGGACAGGGGGCATCTCCTACAATGAGCAGTTCTTC.